This is a list of T cell receptor beta chains from one sample in a study of sequential checkpoint blockade in melanoma. Here immunoSEQ multiplex PCR was the method, and the copy in TCRdb shows in-frame clones only, minus some. The table shows more than 9,000 clones, with 55% to 70% occurring only once. This specimen consisted of CD8+ T cells sorted from blood (inferred from file names), obtained from a patient given nivolumab and ipilimumab in sequence. All receptors derive from a human donor with melanoma. The CDR3 runs from the conserved cysteine through the conserved F or W. The order of the fields is clone size, V gene, J gene, D gene, CDR3 DNA, CDR3 protein. A D gene is named only where the DNA matches it firmly. Size tells how often a clone was seen (once, few, many) or the class of an expanded clone, and some rows leave it out.

clone size: -; V gene: TRBV27; J gene: TRBJ2-7; D gene: TRBD1; CDR3 DNA: TGTGCCAGCAGTTGGGACAGGGGCTACGAGCAGTACTTC; CDR3 protein: CASSWDRGYEQYF
clone size: few; V gene: TRBV6-5; J gene: TRBJ2-5; D gene: -; CDR3 DNA: TGTGCCAGCAGTTATGGCGGAGGGGCCGGTGAGACCCAGTACTTC; CDR3 protein: CASSYGGGAGETQYF
clone size: -; V gene: TRBV4-1; J gene: TRBJ1-6; D gene: -; CDR3 DNA: TGCGCCAGCAGCCAAGATCAAGCAGGGGCGAACTATAATTCACCCCTCCACTTT; CDR3 protein: CASSQDQAGANYNSPLHF
clone size: -; V gene: TRBV4-1; J gene: TRBJ2-5; D gene: TRBD1; CDR3 DNA: TGCGCCAGCAGCCAACGGGACAGGGTAGAGACCCAGTACTTC; CDR3 protein: CASSQRDRVETQYF
clone size: few; V gene: TRBV30; J gene: TRBJ2-2; D gene: -; CDR3 DNA: TGTGCCTGGTGCCAGGGGTTTCACACCGGGGAGCTGTTTTTT; CDR3 protein: CAWCQGFHTGELFF
clone size: few; V gene: TRBV10-1; J gene: TRBJ2-7; D gene: TRBD2; CDR3 DNA: TGCGCCAGCCCGATCGGACTAGCGGGCCGGAGCTCCTACGAGCAGTACTTC; CDR3 protein: CASPIGLAGRSSYEQYF
clone size: -; V gene: TRBV6-1; J gene: TRBJ2-1; D gene: TRBD1; CDR3 DNA: TGTGCCAGCAGCTACCTCACAGGGGTTGTCAATGAGCAGTTCTTC; CDR3 protein: CASSYLTGVVNEQFF
clone size: -; V gene: TRBV7-7; J gene: TRBJ2-7; D gene: TRBD1; CDR3 DNA: TGTGCCAGCAGCTTAGGGGCAGGGGGCACCTACGAGCAGTACTTC; CDR3 protein: CASSLGAGGTYEQYF
clone size: -; V gene: TRBV29-1; J gene: TRBJ1-2; D gene: -; CDR3 DNA: TGCAGCGCCAAAGGGGGGGGAGACTATGGCTACACCTTC; CDR3 protein: CSAKGGGDYGYTF
clone size: once; V gene: TRBV6-6; J gene: TRBJ2-1; D gene: TRBD2; CDR3 DNA: TGTGCCAGCAGTCAGACTAGCGGGAGTGTATACAATGAGCAGTTCTTC; CDR3 protein: CASSQTSGSVYNEQFF
clone size: -; V gene: TRBV5-1; J gene: TRBJ2-3; D gene: TRBD1; CDR3 DNA: TGCGCCAGCAGCTTGGATGTGACAGGGGTTGGCTCCACAGATACGCAGTATTTT; CDR3 protein: CASSLDVTGVGSTDTQYF
clone size: medium-sized; V gene: TRBV14; J gene: TRBJ2-7; D gene: TRBD2; CDR3 DNA: TGTGCCAGCAGCCAGGGACTAGCGGGTTCCTACGAGCAGTACTTC; CDR3 protein: CASSQGLAGSYEQYF
clone size: -; V gene: TRBV5-6; J gene: TRBJ1-5; D gene: TRBD1; CDR3 DNA: TGTGCCAGCAGCATACAGGGGGCAGGGCAGCCCCAGCATTTT; CDR3 protein: CASSIQGAGQPQHF
clone size: -; V gene: TRBV5-1; J gene: TRBJ2-1; D gene: TRBD2; CDR3 DNA: TGTGCCAGCAGCCGCGGACTAGCAGAGTACAATGAGCAGTTCTTC; CDR3 protein: CASSRGLAEYNEQFF
clone size: -; V gene: TRBV18; J gene: TRBJ2-5; D gene: -; CDR3 DNA: TGTGCCAGCTCACCCCAGGTGGGAGCCGAGGAGACCCAGTACTTC; CDR3 protein: CASSPQVGAEETQYF
clone size: -; V gene: TRBV28; J gene: TRBJ2-3; D gene: TRBD1; CDR3 DNA: TGTGCCAGCAGTTTATCGTTCAGGGGGACAGATACGCAGTATTTT; CDR3 protein: CASSLSFRGTDTQYF
clone size: -; V gene: TRBV6-1; J gene: TRBJ2-7; D gene: -; CDR3 DNA: TGTGCCAGCAGTGACGGGGGTAGACAGGGTCCCTACGAGCAGTACTTC; CDR3 protein: CASSDGGRQGPYEQYF
clone size: medium-sized; V gene: TRBV19; J gene: TRBJ1-2; D gene: -; CDR3 DNA: TGTGCCAGTAGTATTAGAGGCAGTCTAAACTATGGCTACACCTTC; CDR3 protein: CASSIRGSLNYGYTF
clone size: -; V gene: TRBV5-6; J gene: TRBJ2-7; D gene: -; CDR3 DNA: TGTGCCAGCAGCTTGGCACAGAAAATTTACGAGCAGTACTTC; CDR3 protein: CASSLAQKIYEQYF
clone size: -; V gene: TRBV5-6; J gene: TRBJ2-7; D gene: TRBD2; CDR3 DNA: TGTGCCAGCAGACCTAGCGGGGGGCCCTACGAGCAGTACTTC; CDR3 protein: CASRPSGGPYEQYF
clone size: -; V gene: TRBV27; J gene: TRBJ2-1; D gene: TRBD2; CDR3 DNA: TGTGCCAGCAGTTTATTAGCGGGAGTCTTAGATGAGCAGTTCTTC; CDR3 protein: CASSLLAGVLDEQFF
clone size: once; V gene: TRBV7-9; J gene: TRBJ2-5; D gene: TRBD2; CDR3 DNA: TGTGCCAGCAGGGGGGGAGCGGGAGGCCTGGAGACCCAGTACTTC; CDR3 protein: CASRGGAGGLETQYF
clone size: -; V gene: TRBV29-1; J gene: TRBJ2-3; D gene: -; CDR3 DNA: TGCAGCGTTGGGGCAACAGATACGCAGTATTTT; CDR3 protein: CSVGATDTQYF
clone size: -; V gene: TRBV30; J gene: TRBJ1-1; D gene: -; CDR3 DNA: TGTGCCTGGAGTACAGGGGAAGCTTTCTTT; CDR3 protein: CAWSTGEAFF
clone size: -; V gene: TRBV4-3; J gene: TRBJ1-4; D gene: TRBD1; CDR3 DNA: TGCGCCAGCAGCCAAGAAGGACAGGGCGACACTAATGAAAAACTGTTTTTT; CDR3 protein: CASSQEGQGDTNEKLFF
clone size: -; V gene: TRBV9; J gene: TRBJ2-3; D gene: -; CDR3 DNA: TGTGCCAGCAGCGTAGTGCAGGGCACAGATACGCAGTATTTT; CDR3 protein: CASSVVQGTDTQYF
clone size: few; V gene: TRBV27; J gene: TRBJ2-7; D gene: TRBD2; CDR3 DNA: TGTGCCAGCAGCCCAACTAGCGGGAACTCCTACGAGCAGTACTTC; CDR3 protein: CASSPTSGNSYEQYF
clone size: -; V gene: TRBV4-2; J gene: TRBJ1-2; D gene: -; CDR3 DNA: TGTGCCAGCAGCCAAGTATGGGGGGGCACGGACTATGGCTACACCTTC; CDR3 protein: CASSQVWGGTDYGYTF
clone size: -; V gene: TRBV5-6; J gene: TRBJ2-2; D gene: -; CDR3 DNA: TGTGCCAGCAGCTCCCTCCTGTTGGGGGAGCTGTTTTTT; CDR3 protein: CASSSLLLGELFF
clone size: -; V gene: TRBV6-5; J gene: TRBJ2-3; D gene: -; CDR3 DNA: TGTGCCAGCACCCCGAGGGGGGGAGATACGCAGTATTTT; CDR3 protein: CASTPRGGDTQYF
clone size: -; V gene: TRBV28; J gene: TRBJ2-7; D gene: -; CDR3 DNA: TGTGCCAGCAGTTTACGCGGGCTACCCTACGAGCAGTACTTC; CDR3 protein: CASSLRGLPYEQYF
clone size: -; V gene: TRBV27; J gene: TRBJ1-1; D gene: -; CDR3 DNA: TGTGCCAGCAGTTGGGGGCCTAACACTGAAGCTTTCTTT; CDR3 protein: CASSWGPNTEAFF
clone size: -; V gene: TRBV7-9; J gene: TRBJ1-2; D gene: -; CDR3 DNA: TGTGCCAGCAGCTTAGTGAAGGGGCCTGCCTATGGCTACACCTTC; CDR3 protein: CASSLVKGPAYGYTF
clone size: -; V gene: TRBV4-3; J gene: TRBJ1-6; D gene: TRBD1; CDR3 DNA: TGCGCCAGCAGCCAAGATGAAGGACAGGGACTTTCGCGCTCACCCCTCCACTTT; CDR3 protein: CASSQDEGQGLSRSPLHF
clone size: few; V gene: TRBV7-9; J gene: TRBJ2-1; D gene: -; CDR3 DNA: TGTGCCAGCAGCTTAGGAGGGTACTACAATGAGCAGTTCTTC; CDR3 protein: CASSLGGYYNEQFF
clone size: -; V gene: TRBV30; J gene: TRBJ1-1; D gene: -; CDR3 DNA: TGTGCCTGGAGTGTAGGCAGGGCCACTGAAGCTTTCTTT; CDR3 protein: CAWSVGRATEAFF
clone size: few; V gene: TRBV19; J gene: TRBJ2-1; D gene: TRBD1; CDR3 DNA: TGTGCCACCTCGGACAGGGGTCACAATGAGCAGTTCTTC; CDR3 protein: CATSDRGHNEQFF
clone size: -; V gene: TRBV4-3; J gene: TRBJ2-3; D gene: TRBD2; CDR3 DNA: TGCGCCAGCAGCCAAGGACTAGCGGGAGATGCCCTCTCAGATACGCAGTATTTT; CDR3 protein: CASSQGLAGDALSDTQYF
clone size: -; V gene: TRBV5-8; J gene: TRBJ2-7; D gene: -; CDR3 DNA: TGTGCCAGCAGCTTGTACGGGGGTACTTACGAGCAGTACTTC; CDR3 protein: CASSLYGGTYEQYF
clone size: -; V gene: TRBV7-2; J gene: TRBJ2-7; D gene: -; CDR3 DNA: TGTGCCAGCAGAGTCGTTGGCGGCCACTACGAGCAGTACTTC; CDR3 protein: CASRVVGGHYEQYF
clone size: -; V gene: TRBV2; J gene: TRBJ2-7; D gene: TRBD2; CDR3 DNA: TGTGCCAGCAGTGAATTGGCTAGCGGGAGTTCCTACGAGCAGTACTTC; CDR3 protein: CASSELASGSSYEQYF
clone size: -; V gene: TRBV7-8; J gene: TRBJ1-2; D gene: -; CDR3 DNA: TGTGCCAGCAGCCAGCCTGACTTGAGCTACGGCTACACCTTC; CDR3 protein: CASSQPDLSYGYTF
clone size: -; V gene: TRBV4-3; J gene: TRBJ1-5; D gene: -; CDR3 DNA: TGCGCCAGCAGCCAAGGATTCGACAGTTGGGGTATGAGCAATCAGCCCCAGCATTTT; CDR3 protein: CASSQGFDSWGMSNQPQHF
clone size: -; V gene: TRBV6-1; J gene: TRBJ1-1; D gene: -; CDR3 DNA: TGTGCCAGCAGCTACCGGGCCCTCCGGGGCACTGAAGCTTTCTTT; CDR3 protein: CASSYRALRGTEAFF
clone size: -; V gene: TRBV28; J gene: TRBJ2-7; D gene: TRBD1; CDR3 DNA: TGTGCCACTTCACAGACAGGGGAAGACTACGAGCAGTACTTC; CDR3 protein: CATSQTGEDYEQYF
clone size: -; V gene: TRBV27; J gene: TRBJ1-4; D gene: TRBD1; CDR3 DNA: TGTGCCAGCAGTGTACAGGGGGCGAGTGAAAAACTGTTTTTT; CDR3 protein: CASSVQGASEKLFF
clone size: -; V gene: TRBV28; J gene: TRBJ2-2; D gene: -; CDR3 DNA: TGTGCCAGCCGACTCGTCCCCGGGGAGCTGTTTTTT; CDR3 protein: CASRLVPGELFF
clone size: -; V gene: TRBV15; J gene: TRBJ2-7; D gene: TRBD1; CDR3 DNA: TGTGCCACCAGCGGGGGACAGACTCCCGAGCAGTACTTC; CDR3 protein: CATSGGQTPEQYF
clone size: -; V gene: TRBV28; J gene: TRBJ2-1; D gene: TRBD1; CDR3 DNA: TGTGCCAGCAGTTTGACAACAGGGGGTGAGCAGTTCTTC; CDR3 protein: CASSLTTGGEQFF
clone size: -; V gene: TRBV29-1; J gene: TRBJ2-7; D gene: -; CDR3 DNA: TGCAGCGTTGCGGAGGGGAGCTCCTACGAGCAGTACTTC; CDR3 protein: CSVAEGSSYEQYF